This T cell receptor (beta chain) appears in the sequencing data of a study of T cells in Graves' hyperthyroidism and ophthalmopathy. RNA transcripts yielded amplified TCR beta CDR3 regions. The HTBI primer set drove a first-round RT-PCR of the TCR CDR3. TCRdb reanalysed the multiplex PCR reads using MiXCR and keeps one entry per CDR3 protein. The repertoire includes about 400,000 distinct CDR3 sequences, about 14% of them detected once, and around a fifth sits in the top ten. This TCR came from a woman aged 25 to 39 with Graves' ophthalmopathy. The sequencing input was blood.

This CDR3 is CASSPGGRDFADTQYF. The CDR3 DNA reads TGTGCCAGCAGCCCCGGTGGCAGAGACTTTGCGGATACGCAGTATTTT. The V gene is TRBV6-1, the J gene TRBJ2-3; D unresolved. CDR1 and CDR2 (germline): MNHNS, SASEGT. The CDR3 totals 16 residues. Between the trimmed V and J ends, which lost 6 bases and 6 bases, there was a span of 22 bases.